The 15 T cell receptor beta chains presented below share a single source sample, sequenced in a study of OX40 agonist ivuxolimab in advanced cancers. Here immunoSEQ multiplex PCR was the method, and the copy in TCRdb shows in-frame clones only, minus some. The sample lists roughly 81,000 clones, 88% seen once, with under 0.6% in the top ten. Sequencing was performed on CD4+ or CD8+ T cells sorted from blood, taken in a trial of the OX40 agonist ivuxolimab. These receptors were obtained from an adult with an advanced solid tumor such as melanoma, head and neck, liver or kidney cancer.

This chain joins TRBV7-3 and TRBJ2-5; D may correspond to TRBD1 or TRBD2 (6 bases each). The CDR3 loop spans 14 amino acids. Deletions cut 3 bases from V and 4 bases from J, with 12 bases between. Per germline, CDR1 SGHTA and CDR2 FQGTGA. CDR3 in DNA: TGTGCCAGCAGCTTCGGAGGAGGGGGAGAGACCCAGTACTTC. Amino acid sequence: CASSFGGGGETQYF.

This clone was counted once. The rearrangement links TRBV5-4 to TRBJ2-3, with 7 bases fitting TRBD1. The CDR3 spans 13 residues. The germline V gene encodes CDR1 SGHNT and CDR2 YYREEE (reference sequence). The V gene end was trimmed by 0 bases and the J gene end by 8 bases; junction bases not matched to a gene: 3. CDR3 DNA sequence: TGTGCCAGCAGCTTGGAACAGGGGAGTACGCAGTATTTT. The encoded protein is CASSLEQGSTQYF.

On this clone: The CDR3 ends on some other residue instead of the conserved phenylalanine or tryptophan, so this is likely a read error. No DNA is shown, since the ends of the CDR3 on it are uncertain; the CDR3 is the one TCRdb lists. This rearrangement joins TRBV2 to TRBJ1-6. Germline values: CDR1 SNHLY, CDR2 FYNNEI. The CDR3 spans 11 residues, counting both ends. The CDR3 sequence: CASSDTGFPHL.

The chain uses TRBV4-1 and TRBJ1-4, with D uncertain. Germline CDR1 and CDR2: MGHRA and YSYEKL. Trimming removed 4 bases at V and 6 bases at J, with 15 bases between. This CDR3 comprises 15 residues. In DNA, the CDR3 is TGCGCCAGCAGCCCCCGGGAGAACGCGTATGAAAAACTGTTTTTT. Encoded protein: CASSPRENAYEKLFF.

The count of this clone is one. The CDR3 bases are TGTGCCAGCGGGTGGGGGGGCTCCTATAATTCACCCCTCCACTTT. Translated, it gives CASGWGGSYNSPLHF. V and J are TRBV6-5 and TRBJ1-6, with TRBD1 as a possible D gene (5 bases). V lost 8 bases and J 0 bases, leaving 11 bases between the germline ends. Looked up from germline, CDR1 is MNHEY and CDR2 is SVGAGI. This CDR3 contains 15 residues.

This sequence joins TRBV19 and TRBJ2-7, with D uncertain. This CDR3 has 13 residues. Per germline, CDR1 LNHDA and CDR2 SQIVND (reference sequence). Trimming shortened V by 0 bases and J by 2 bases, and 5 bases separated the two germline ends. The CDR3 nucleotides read TGTGCCAGTAGTATAGAACGGGCCTACGAGCAGTACTTC. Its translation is CASSIERAYEQYF.

The CDR3 protein is CASSITPANINQPQHF. CDR3 nucleotides: TGTGCCAGTAGTATAACGCCCGCGAATATCAATCAGCCCCAGCATTTT. The chain employs TRBV19 and TRBJ1-5; D not certain. Germline CDR1 reads LNHDA; CDR2 reads SQIVND (reference sequence). With 2 bases removed from V and 3 bases from J, the gap between germline ends came to 14 bases. This CDR3 spans 16 amino acids.

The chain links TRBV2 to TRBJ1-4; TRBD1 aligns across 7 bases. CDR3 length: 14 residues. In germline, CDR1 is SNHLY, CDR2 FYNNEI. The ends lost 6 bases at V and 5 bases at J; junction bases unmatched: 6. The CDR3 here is CASRLQGQNEKLFF. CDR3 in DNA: TGTGCCAGCAGATTACAGGGGCAGAATGAAAAACTGTTTTTT.

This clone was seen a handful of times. For the CDR3, the DNA is TGTGCCAGCAGGAGTGGGGGGATCTACGAGCAGTACTTC. Its protein product is CASRSGGIYEQYF. The chain links TRBV6-1 to TRBJ2-7; perhaps TRBD2 as D (6 bases). CDR3 length equals 13 residues. Germline lookup yields CDR1 MNHNS and CDR2 SASEGT. Between the trimmed V and J ends, which lost 6 bases and 3 bases, there was a span of 12 bases.

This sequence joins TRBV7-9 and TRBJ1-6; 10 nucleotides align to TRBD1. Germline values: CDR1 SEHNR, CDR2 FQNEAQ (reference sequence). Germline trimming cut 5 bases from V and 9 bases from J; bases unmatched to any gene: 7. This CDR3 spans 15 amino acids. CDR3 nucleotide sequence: TGTGCCAGCAGCGTTAGTTGGACAGGGGGTTCACCCCTCCACTTT. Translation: CASSVSWTGGSPLHF.

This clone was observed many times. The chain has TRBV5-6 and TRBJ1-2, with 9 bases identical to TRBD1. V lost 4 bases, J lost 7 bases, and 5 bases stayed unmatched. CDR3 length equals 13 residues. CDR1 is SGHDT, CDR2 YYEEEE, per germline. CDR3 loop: CASSQGQGIGYTF. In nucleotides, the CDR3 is TGTGCCAGCAGCCAGGGACAGGGAATTGGCTACACCTTC.

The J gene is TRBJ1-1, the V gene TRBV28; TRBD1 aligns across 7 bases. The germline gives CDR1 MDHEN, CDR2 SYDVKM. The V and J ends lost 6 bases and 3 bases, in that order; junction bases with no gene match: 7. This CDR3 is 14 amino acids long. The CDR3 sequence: CASRTGFWDTEAFF. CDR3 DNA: TGTGCCAGCAGGACAGGGTTTTGGGACACTGAAGCTTTCTTT.

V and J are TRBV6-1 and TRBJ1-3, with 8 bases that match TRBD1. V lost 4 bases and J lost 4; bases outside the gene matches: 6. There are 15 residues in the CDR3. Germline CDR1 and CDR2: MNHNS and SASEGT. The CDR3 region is CASSGGQGSGNTIYF. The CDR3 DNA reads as TGTGCCAGCAGTGGAGGACAGGGATCAGGAAACACCATATATTTT.

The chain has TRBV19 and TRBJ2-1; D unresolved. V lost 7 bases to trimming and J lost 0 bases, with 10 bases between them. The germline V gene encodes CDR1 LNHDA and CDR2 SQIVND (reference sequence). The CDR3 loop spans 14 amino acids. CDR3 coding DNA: TGTGCCAGTATTTCACCTGGCTCCTACAATGAGCAGTTCTTC. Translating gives CASISPGSYNEQFF. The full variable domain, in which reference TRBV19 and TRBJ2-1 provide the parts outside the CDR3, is DGGITQSPKYLFRKEGQNVTLSCEQNLNHDAMYWYRQDPGQGLRLIYYSQIVNDFQKGDIAEGYSVSREKKESFPLTVTSAQKNPTAFYLCASISPGSYNEQFFGPGTRLTVL.

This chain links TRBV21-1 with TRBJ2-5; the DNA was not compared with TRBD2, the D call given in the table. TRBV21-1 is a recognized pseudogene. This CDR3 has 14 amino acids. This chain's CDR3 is CASSWAGGPETQYF. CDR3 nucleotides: TGTGCCAGCAGCTGGGCGGGGGGGCCGGAGACCCAGTACTTC.